The 9 T cell receptor beta chains in this list originate from one sample, sequenced in a study of OX40 agonist ivuxolimab in advanced cancers. Profiled with immunoSEQ multiplex PCR; TCRdb holds only in-frame clones, not every one. The sample has around 80,000 clones, around 84% seen once; the top ten hold around 2.7%. The sample in question was CD4+ or CD8+ T cells sorted from blood, obtained in a trial of the OX40 agonist ivuxolimab. The receptors stem from an adult with an advanced solid tumor such as melanoma, head and neck, liver or kidney cancer.

The chain carries TRBV6-5 and TRBJ1-2; D is ambiguous. Trimming took 7 bases from V and 2 from J, leaving 14 bases between them. Germline V gives CDR1 MNHEY, CDR2 SVGAGI. This CDR3 has 14 residues. As DNA, the CDR3 is TGTGCCAGCACTAGAGTCGGGCTGAACTATGGCTACACCTTC. Its protein is CASTRVGLNYGYTF.

This clone is medium-sized. This chain links TRBV4-2 with TRBJ2-1; 7 bases are shared with TRBD1. Germline CDR1 and CDR2: LGHNA and YNFKEQ. The CDR3 contains 13 residues. The junction had 10 bases not matched to a gene; V was cut back by 2 bases and J by 15 bases. The CDR3 DNA is TGTGCCAGCAGCCAATCTACAGGGGTAATACGGTTCTTC. This translates into CASSQSTGVIRFF.

The CDR3 loop reads CASSPSYGSYEQYV. Written as DNA, the CDR3 is TGTGCCAGCAGTCCCTCCTATGGGAGCTACGAGCAGTACGTC. This chain uses TRBV28 with TRBJ2-7; D is perhaps TRBD2 (5 bases). The CDR3 loop spans 14 amino acids. The germline V and J ends were trimmed by 5 bases and 3 bases, with 14 bases remaining between them. The germline V gene has CDR1 MDHEN and CDR2 SYDVKM.

This clone has only one observation. This rearrangement joins TRBV11-2 to TRBJ2-7; 7 bases align to TRBD1. Unmatched junction bases numbered 2, after V lost 3 bases and J lost 3 bases. The CDR3 sequence is 13 residues long. Germline values: CDR1 SGHAT, CDR2 FQNNGV. CDR3 amino acids: CASSFDRDYEQYV. The CDR3 DNA reads TGTGCCAGCAGCTTTGACAGGGACTACGAGCAGTACGTC.

The chain couples TRBV5-1 to TRBJ2-1, with 10 bases aligning to TRBD2. The V gene's germline CDR1 is SGHRS and CDR2 YFSETQ. The V and J ends lost 2 bases and 5 bases, in that order; junction bases with no gene match: 7. The CDR3 is 16 amino acids. This CDR3 reads CASSFQLAGQNNEQFF. CDR3 coding DNA: TGCGCCAGCAGCTTCCAACTAGCGGGGCAGAACAATGAGCAGTTCTTC.

The V gene is TRBV11-1, the J gene TRBJ2-5; 7 nucleotides align to TRBD1. With 5 bases clipped from V and 3 bases from J, the junction kept 9 bases outside the gene matches. Germline loops: CDR1 SGHAT, CDR2 FQDESV (reference sequence). The CDR3 loop spans 15 amino acids. CDR3 in amino acids: CASSRSPGTEETQYF. In nucleotides, the CDR3 is TGTGCCAGCAGCCGTTCCCCCGGGACAGAAGAGACCCAGTACTTC.

The V call is TRBV18, the J call TRBJ1-1; D ambiguous. The ends were cut back, 2 bases at V and 1 base at J, with 5 bases in the middle. Germline CDR1 KGHSH, CDR2 LQKENI. This CDR3 contains 13 residues. CDR3 nucleotide sequence: TGTGCCAGCTCACCAATAGAGAACACTGAAGCTTTCTTT. Translation: CASSPIENTEAFF.

J is TRBJ2-1 and V is TRBV9, with 12 bases matching TRBD2. The germline V gene encodes CDR1 SGDLS and CDR2 YYNGEE. CDR3 length: 17 residues. J was trimmed by 1 base and V by 3 bases; bases with no gene match: 5. The CDR3 reads CASSDTSGGPSYNEQFF. CDR3 sequence (DNA): TGTGCCAGCAGCGATACTAGCGGGGGGCCTTCCTACAATGAGCAGTTCTTC.

This chain uses TRBV7-9 with TRBJ1-2; D unclear. CDR3 length: 13 amino acids. Germline values: CDR1 SEHNR, CDR2 FQNEAQ (reference sequence). Trimming took 3 bases from V and 0 from J, leaving 5 bases between them. CDR3 region: CASSLQTNYGYTF. CDR3 coding DNA: TGTGCCAGCAGCTTGCAGACTAACTATGGCTACACCTTC.